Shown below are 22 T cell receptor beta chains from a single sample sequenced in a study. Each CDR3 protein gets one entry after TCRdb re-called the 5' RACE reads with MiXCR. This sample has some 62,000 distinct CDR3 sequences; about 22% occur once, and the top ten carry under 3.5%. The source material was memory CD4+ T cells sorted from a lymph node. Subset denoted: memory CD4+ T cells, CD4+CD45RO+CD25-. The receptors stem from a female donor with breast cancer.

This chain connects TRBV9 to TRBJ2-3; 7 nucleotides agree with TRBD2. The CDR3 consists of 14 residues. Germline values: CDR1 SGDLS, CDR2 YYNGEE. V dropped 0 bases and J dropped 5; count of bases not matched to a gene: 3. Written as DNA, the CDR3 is TGTGCCAGCAGCGTAGACCCTAGCGGAGATACGCAGTATTTT. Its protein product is CASSVDPSGDTQYF.

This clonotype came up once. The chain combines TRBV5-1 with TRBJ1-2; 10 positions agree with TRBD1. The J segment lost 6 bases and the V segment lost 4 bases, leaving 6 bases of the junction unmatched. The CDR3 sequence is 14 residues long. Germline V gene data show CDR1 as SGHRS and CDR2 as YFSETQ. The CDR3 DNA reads TGCGCCAGCAGCGAAGGGACAGGGGAACATGGCTACACCTTC. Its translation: CASSEGTGEHGYTF.

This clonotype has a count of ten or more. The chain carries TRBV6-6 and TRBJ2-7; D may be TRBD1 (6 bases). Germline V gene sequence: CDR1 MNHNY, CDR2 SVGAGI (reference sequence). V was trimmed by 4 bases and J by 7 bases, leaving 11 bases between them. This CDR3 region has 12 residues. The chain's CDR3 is CASSSTGREQYF. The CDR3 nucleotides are TGTGCCAGCAGTTCCACAGGGAGAGAGCAGTACTTC.

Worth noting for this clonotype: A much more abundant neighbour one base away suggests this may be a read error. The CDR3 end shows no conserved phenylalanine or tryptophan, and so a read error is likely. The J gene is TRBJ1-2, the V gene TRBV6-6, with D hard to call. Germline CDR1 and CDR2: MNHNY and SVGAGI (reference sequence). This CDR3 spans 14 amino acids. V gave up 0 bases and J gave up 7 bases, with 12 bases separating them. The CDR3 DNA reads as TGTGCCAGCAGTTACTCGGAGACTGAGGGTGGCTACACCTCC. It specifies CASSYSETEGGYTS.

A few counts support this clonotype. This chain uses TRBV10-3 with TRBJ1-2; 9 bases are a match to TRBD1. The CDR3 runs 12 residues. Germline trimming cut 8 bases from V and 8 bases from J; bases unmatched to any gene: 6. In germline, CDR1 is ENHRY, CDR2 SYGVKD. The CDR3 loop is CAIGGDREGYTF. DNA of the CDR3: TGTGCCATCGGAGGGGACAGGGAGGGCTACACCTTC.

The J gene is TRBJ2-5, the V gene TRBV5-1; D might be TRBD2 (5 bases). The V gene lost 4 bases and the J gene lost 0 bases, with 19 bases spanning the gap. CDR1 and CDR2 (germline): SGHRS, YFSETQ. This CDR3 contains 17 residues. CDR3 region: CASSLGLSQPYQETQYF. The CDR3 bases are TGCGCCAGCAGCCTAGGACTGTCGCAACCTTACCAAGAGACCCAGTACTTC. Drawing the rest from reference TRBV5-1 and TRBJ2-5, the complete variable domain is KAGVTQTPRYLIKTRGQQVTLSCSPISGHRSVSWYQQTPGQGLQFLFEYFSETQRNKGNFPGRFSGRQFSNSRSEMNVSTLELGDSALYLCASSLGLSQPYQETQYFGPGTRLLVL.

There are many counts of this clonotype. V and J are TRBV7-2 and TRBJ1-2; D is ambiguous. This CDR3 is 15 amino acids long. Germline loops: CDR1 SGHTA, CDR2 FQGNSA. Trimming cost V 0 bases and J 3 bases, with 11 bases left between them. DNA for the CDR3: TGTGCCAGCAGCTTAGCGGTAGGAGGGTACTATGGCTACACCTTC. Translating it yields CASSLAVGGYYGYTF.

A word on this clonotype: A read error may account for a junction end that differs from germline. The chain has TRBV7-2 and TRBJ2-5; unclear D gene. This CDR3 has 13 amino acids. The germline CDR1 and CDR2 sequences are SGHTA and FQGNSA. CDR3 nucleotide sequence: TGTGCCAGCAGCTTCACTAACAAAGAGACCCAGAACTTC. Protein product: CASSFTNKETQNF. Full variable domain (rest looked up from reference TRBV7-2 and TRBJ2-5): GAGVSQSPSNKVTEKGKDVELRCDPISGHTALYWYRQSLGQGLEFLIYFQGNSAPDKSGLPSDRFSAERTGGSVSTLTIQRTQQEDSAVYLCASSFTNKETQNFGPGTRLLVL.

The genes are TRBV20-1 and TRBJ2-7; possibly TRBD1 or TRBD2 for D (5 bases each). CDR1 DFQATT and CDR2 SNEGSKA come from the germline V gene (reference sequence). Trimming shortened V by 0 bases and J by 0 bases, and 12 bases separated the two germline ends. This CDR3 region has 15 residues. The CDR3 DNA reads TGCAGTGCTAGAGAAGGGTTTGGGGGCTCCTACGAGCAGTACTTC. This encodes CSAREGFGGSYEQYF.

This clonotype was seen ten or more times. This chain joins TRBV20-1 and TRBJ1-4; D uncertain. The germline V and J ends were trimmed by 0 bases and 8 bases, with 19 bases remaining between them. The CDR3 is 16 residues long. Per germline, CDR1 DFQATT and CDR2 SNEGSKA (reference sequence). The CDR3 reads CSARDKGNDPREKLFF. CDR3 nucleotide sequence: TGCAGTGCTAGAGATAAAGGGAACGACCCGAGGGAAAAACTGTTTTTT.

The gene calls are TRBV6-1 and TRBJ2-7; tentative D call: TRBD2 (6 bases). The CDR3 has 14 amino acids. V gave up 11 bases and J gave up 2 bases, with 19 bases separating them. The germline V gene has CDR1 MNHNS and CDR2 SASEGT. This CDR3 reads CAGSGTPATYEQYF. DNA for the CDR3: TGTGCCGGCTCCGGGACTCCTGCAACCTACGAGCAGTACTTC.

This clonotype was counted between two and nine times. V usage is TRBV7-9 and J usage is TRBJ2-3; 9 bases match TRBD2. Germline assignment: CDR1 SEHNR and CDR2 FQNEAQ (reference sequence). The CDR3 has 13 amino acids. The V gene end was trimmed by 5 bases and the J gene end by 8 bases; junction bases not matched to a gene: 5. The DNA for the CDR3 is TGTGCCAGCAGCCCTAGCGGGACTTCTACGCAGTATTTT. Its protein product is CASSPSGTSTQYF.

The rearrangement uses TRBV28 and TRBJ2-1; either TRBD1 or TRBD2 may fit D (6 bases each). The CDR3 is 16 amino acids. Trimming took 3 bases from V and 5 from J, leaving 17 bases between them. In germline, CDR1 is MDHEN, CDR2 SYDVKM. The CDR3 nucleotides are TGTGCCAGCAGTTTTTTAGGGGGGCTTGACCACAATGAGCAGTTCTTC. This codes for CASSFLGGLDHNEQFF.

The chain's CDR3 is CASSLDLSGANVLTF. The DNA for the CDR3 is TGCGCCAGCAGCTTGGACCTCTCTGGGGCCAACGTCCTGACTTTC. The chain joins TRBV5-1 to TRBJ2-6; D is uncertain. Germline V lookup: CDR1 SGHRS, CDR2 YFSETQ. This CDR3 is built from 15 residues. With 0 bases removed from V and 0 bases from J, the gap between germline ends came to 4 bases.

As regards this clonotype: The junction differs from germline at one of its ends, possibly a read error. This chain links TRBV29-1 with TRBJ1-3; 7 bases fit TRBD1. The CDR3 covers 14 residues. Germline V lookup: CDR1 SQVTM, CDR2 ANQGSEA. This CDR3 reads CSVAGTDSGNTMYF. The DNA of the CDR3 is TGCAGCGTCGCCGGGACAGACTCTGGAAACACCATGTATTTT.

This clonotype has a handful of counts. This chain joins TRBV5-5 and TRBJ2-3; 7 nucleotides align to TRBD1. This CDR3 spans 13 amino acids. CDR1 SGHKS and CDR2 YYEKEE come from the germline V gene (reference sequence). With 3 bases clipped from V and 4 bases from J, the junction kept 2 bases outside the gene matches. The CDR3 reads CASSWQGADTQYF. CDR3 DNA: TGTGCCAGCAGCTGGCAGGGGGCAGATACGCAGTATTTT.

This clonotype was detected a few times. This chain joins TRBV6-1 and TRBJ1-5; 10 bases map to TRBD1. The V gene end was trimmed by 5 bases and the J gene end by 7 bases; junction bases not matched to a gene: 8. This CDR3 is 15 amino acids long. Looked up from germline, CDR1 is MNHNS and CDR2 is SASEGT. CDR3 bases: TGTGCCAGCAGTTCGGGACAGGGGCGCAGGCAGCCCCAGCATTTT. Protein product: CASSSGQGRRQPQHF.

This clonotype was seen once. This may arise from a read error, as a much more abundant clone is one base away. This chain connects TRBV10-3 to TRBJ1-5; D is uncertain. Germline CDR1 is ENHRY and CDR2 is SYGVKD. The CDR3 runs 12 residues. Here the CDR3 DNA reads TGTGCCACCGCTGATCCGGGTCAGCCCCAGCGTTTT. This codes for CATADPGQPQRF.

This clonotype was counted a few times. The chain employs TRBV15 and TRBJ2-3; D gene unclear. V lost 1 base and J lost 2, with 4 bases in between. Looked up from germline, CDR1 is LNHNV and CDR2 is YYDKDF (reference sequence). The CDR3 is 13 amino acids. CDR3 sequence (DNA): TGTGCCACCAGCAGAGTTTACACAGATACGCAGTATTTT. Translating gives CATSRVYTDTQYF.

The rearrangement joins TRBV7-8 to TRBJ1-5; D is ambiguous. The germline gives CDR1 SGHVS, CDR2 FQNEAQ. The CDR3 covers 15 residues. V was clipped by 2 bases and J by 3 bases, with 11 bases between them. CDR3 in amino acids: CASSLQSRNNQPQHF. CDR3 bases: TGTGCCAGCAGCTTACAGTCGAGGAACAATCAGCCCCAGCATTTT.

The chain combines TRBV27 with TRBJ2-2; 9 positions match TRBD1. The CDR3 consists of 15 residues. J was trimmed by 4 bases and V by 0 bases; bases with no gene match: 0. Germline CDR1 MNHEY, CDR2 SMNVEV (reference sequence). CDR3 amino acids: CASSLSQGATGELFF. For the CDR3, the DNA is TGTGCCAGCAGTTTATCACAGGGGGCCACCGGGGAGCTGTTTTTT.

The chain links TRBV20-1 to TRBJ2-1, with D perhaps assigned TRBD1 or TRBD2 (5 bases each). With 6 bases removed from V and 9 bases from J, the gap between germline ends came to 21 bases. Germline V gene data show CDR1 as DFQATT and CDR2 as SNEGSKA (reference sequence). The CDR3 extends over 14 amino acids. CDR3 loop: CSAGRDESLSEQFF. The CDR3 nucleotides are TGCAGTGCGGGCCGGGACGAGTCGCTTTCTGAGCAGTTCTTC.